This entry is about one TCR beta chain. What it binds is unknown. The sample originates from a study of T cells after yellow fever vaccination. Study-level points and caveats: Clonotypes shared by both compartments, CD4 and CD8, made up a small share.

V shed 6 bases and J shed 5 bases, with 23 bases lying between them. This CDR3 has 17 residues. Template switching with 5'RACE generated the TCR cDNA and added a universal primer site and UMIs. Via MiXCR, TCRdb re-called the 5' RACE reads, giving one row per CDR3 protein. The table includes hundreds of thousands of distinct CDR3 sequences, under 20% detected once. This clonotype originated in a man in his late teens or twenties who received the YFV17D yellow fever vaccine. The sample consisted of PBMCs, taken before the yellow fever booster vaccination. The V call is TRBV12-3 or TRBV12-4, the J call TRBJ1-5; D unresolved. DNA for the CDR3: TGTGCCAGCAGCCCATCATTTACCTCGAAGGGCGATCAGCCCCAGCATTTT. Residues: CASSPSFTSKGDQPQHF.